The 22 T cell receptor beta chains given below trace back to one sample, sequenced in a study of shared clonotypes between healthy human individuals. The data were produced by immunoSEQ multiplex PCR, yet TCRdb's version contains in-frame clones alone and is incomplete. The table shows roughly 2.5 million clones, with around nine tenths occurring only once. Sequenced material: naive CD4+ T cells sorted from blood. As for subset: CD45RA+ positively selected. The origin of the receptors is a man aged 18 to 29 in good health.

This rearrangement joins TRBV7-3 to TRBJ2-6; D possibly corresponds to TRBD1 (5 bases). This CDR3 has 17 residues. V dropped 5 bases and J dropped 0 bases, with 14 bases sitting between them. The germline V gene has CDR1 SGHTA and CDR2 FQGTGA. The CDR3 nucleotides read TGTGCCAGCAGCATGACAGAGCCCGGCTCTGGGGCCAACGTCCTGACTTTC. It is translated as CASSMTEPGSGANVLTF.

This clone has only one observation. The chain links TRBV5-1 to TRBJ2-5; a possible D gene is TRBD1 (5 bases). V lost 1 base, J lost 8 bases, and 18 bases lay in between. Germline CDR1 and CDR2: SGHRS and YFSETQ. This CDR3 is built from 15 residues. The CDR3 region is CASSLTGPTLGTQYF. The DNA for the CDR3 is TGCGCCAGCAGCTTGACAGGCCCGACCCTCGGAACCCAGTACTTC.

As DNA, the CDR3 is TGTGCCAGCAGCTTGAGACAGGGGGCTGAGGAAAAACTGTTTTTT. It codes for CASSLRQGAEEKLFF. This chain links TRBV7-2 with TRBJ1-4, with TRBD1 matching over 10 bases. The CDR3 consists of 15 residues. CDR1 SGHTA and CDR2 FQGNSA come from the germline V gene. Trimming took 3 bases from V and 8 from J; bases not matched to a gene: 6.

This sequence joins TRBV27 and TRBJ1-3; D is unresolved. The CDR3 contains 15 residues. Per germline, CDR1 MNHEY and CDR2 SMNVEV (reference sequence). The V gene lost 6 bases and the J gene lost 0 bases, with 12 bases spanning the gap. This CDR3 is CASSTTASSGNTIYF. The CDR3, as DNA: TGTGCCAGCAGCACTACAGCGAGCTCTGGAAACACCATATATTTT.

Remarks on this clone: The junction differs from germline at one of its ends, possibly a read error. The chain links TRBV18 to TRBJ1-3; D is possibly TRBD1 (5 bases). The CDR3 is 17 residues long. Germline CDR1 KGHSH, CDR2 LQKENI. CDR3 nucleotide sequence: TGTGCCAGCTCACCGAGGTCCGACAGAAACTCTAGAAACACCATATATTTT. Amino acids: CASSPRSDRNSRNTIYF.

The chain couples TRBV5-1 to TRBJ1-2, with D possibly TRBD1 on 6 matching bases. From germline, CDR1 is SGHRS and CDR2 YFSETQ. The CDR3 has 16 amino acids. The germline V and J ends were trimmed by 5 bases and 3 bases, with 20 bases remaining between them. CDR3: CASRGQPALDDYGYTF. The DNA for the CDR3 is TGCGCCAGCAGAGGACAGCCCGCATTAGACGACTATGGCTACACCTTC.

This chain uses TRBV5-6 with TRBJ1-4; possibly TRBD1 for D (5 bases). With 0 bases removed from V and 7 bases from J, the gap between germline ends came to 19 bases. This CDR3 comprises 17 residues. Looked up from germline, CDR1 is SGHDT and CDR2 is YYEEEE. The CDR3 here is CASSLGQGGNIGEKLFF. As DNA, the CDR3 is TGTGCCAGCAGCTTGGGTCAGGGCGGTAACATCGGTGAAAAACTGTTTTTT.

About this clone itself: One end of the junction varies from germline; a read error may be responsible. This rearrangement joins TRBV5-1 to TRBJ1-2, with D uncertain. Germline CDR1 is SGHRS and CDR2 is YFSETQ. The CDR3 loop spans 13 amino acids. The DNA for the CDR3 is TGCGTCAGCAGAACCACGGAGGGCTATGGCTACACCTTC. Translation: CVSRTTEGYGYTF.

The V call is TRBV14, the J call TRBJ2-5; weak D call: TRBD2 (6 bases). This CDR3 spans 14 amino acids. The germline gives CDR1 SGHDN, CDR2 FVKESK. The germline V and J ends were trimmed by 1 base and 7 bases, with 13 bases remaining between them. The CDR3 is CASSQVGRGWTQYF. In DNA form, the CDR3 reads TGTGCCAGCAGCCAAGTGGGTCGGGGGTGGACCCAGTACTTC.

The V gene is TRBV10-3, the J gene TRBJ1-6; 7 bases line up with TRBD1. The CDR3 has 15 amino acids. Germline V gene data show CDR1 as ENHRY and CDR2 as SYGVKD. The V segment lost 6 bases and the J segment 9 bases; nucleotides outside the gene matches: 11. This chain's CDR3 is CAIRGTEGAGSPLHF. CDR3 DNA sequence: TGTGCCATCAGGGGGACAGAAGGGGCTGGTTCACCCCTCCACTTT.

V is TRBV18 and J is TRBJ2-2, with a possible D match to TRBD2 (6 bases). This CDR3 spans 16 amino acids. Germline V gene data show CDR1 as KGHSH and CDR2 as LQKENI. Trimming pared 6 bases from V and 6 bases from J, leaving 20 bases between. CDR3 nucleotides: TGTGCCAGCTCCCCGGATCGGGGGAAAGTCGCCGGGGAGCTGTTTTTT. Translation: CASSPDRGKVAGELFF. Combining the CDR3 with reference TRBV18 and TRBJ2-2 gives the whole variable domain NAGVMQNPRHLVRRRGQEARLRCSPMKGHSHVYWYRQLPEEGLKFMVYLQKENIIDESGMPKERFSAEFPKEGPSILRIQQVVRGDSAAYFCASSPDRGKVAGELFFGEGSRLTVL.

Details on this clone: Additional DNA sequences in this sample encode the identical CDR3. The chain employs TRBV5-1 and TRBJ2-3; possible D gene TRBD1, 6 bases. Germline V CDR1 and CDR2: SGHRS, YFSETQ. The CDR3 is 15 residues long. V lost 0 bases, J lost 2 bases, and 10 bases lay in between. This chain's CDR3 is CASSLATGNTDTQYF. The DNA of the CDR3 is TGCGCCAGCAGCTTGGCGACAGGTAACACAGATACGCAGTATTTT.

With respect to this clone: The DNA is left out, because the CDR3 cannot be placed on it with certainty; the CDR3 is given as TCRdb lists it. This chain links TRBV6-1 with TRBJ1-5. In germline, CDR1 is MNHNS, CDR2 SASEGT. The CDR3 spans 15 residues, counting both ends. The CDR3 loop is CASSDFGREPSPSIF.

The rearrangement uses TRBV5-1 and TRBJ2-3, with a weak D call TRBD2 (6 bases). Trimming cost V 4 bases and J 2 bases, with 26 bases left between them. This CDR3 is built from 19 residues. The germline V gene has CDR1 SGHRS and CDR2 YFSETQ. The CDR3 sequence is CASSLVHGGTPVPTDTQYF. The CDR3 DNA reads TGCGCCAGCAGCCTGGTACATGGCGGGACCCCAGTTCCCACAGATACGCAGTATTTT.

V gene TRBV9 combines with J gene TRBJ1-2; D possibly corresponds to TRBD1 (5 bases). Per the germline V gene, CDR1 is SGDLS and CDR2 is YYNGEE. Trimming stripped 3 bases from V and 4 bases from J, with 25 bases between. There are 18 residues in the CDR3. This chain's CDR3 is CASSETLSAGTGGYGYTF. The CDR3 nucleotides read TGTGCCAGCAGCGAGACCCTTTCTGCCGGGACCGGGGGCTATGGCTACACCTTC.

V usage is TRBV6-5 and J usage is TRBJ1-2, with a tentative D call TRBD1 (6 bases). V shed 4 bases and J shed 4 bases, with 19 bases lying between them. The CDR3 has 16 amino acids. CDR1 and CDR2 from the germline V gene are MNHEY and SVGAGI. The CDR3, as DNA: TGTGCCAGCAGTTTCAGGAGAGTACAGGGCTCCTATGGCTACACCTTC. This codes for CASSFRRVQGSYGYTF.

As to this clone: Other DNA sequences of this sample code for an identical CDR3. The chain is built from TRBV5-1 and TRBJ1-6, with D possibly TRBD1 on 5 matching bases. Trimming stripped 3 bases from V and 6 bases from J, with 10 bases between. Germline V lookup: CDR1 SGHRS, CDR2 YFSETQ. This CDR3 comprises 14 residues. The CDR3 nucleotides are TGCGCCAGCAGCTCCGGACAAGGTAATTCACCCCTCCACTTT. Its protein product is CASSSGQGNSPLHF.

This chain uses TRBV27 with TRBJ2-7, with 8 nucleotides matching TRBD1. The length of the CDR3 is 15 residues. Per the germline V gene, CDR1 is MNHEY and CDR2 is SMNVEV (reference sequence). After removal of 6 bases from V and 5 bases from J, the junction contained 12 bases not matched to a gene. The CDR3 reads CASSFEAGGFNEQYF. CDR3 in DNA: TGTGCCAGCAGCTTCGAGGCAGGGGGCTTCAACGAGCAGTACTTC.

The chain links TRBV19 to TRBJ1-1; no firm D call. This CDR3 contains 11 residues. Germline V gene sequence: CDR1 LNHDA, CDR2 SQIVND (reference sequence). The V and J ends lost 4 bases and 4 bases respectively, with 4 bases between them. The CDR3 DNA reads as TGTGCCAGTAGTACAAGCACTGAAGCTTTCTTT. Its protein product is CASSTSTEAFF.

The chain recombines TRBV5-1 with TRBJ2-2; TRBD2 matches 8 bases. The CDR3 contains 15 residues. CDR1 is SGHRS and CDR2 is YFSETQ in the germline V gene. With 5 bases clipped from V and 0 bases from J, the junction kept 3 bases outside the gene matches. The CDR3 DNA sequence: TGCGCCAGCAGTCAGCGGGGGTCGAACACCGGGGAGCTGTTTTTT. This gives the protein CASSQRGSNTGELFF.

The CDR3 loop is CASSYSSGTGDEKLFF. The CDR3 region has the DNA TGTGCCAGCAGTTACTCTTCGGGGACAGGTGATGAAAAACTGTTTTTT. The chain employs TRBV6-5 and TRBJ1-4; TRBD1 matches at 8 bases. The CDR3 sequence is 16 residues long. The V gene end was trimmed by 0 bases and the J gene end by 6 bases; junction bases not matched to a gene: 6. CDR1 MNHEY and CDR2 SVGAGI come from the germline V gene.

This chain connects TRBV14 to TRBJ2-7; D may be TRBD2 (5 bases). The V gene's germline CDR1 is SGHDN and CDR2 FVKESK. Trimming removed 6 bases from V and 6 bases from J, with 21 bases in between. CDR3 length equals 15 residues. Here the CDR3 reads CASSRGGITFSEQYF. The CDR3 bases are TGTGCCAGCAGTCGAGGAGGCATAACCTTCTCCGAGCAGTACTTC.